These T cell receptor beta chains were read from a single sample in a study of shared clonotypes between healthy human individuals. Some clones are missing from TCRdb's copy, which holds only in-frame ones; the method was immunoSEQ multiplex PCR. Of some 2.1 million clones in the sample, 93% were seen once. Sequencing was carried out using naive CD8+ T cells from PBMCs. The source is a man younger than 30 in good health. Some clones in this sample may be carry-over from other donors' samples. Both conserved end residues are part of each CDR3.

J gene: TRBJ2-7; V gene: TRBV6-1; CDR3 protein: CASSYGQSYEQYF
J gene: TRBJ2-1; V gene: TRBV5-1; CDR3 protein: CASSVPRLAGYNEQFF
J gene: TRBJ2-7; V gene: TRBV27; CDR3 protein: CASSLRVGVPTYEQYF
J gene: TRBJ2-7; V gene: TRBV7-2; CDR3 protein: CASSLAGGPTYEQYF
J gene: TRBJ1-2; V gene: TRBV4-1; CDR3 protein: CASSQDPRGTNYGYTF
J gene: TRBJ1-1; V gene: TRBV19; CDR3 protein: CASSIDGNTEAFF
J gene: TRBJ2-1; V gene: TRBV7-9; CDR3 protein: CASSPKAVSYNEQFF
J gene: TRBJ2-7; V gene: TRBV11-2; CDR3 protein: CASSFQPYEQYF
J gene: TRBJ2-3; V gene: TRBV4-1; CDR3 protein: CASSQGVSTDTQYF
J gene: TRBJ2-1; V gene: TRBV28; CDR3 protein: CASSFGADEQFF
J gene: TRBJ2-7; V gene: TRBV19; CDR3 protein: CASSTERTSYEQYF
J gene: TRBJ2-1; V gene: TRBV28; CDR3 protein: CASSSPEEGSYNEQFF
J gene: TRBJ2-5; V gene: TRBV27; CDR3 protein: CASSWGQGRETQYF
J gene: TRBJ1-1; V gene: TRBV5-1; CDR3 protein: CASSLGDFLNTEAFF